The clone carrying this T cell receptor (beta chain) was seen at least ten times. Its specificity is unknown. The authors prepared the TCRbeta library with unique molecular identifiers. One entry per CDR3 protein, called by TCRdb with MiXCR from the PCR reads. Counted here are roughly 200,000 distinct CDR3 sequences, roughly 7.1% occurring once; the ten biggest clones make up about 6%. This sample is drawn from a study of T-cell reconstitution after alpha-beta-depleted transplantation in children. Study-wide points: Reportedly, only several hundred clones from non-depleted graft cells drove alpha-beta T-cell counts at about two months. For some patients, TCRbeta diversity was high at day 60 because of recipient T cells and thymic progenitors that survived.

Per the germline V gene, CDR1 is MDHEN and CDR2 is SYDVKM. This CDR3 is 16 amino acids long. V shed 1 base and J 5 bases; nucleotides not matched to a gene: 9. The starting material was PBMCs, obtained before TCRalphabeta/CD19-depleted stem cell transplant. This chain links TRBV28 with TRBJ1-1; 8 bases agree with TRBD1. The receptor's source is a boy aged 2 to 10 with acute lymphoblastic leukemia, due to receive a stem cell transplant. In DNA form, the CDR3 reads TGTGCCAGCAGTTTATTGGCAGGGGGCGGGGGGACTGAAGCTTTCTTT. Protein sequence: CASSLLAGGGGTEAFF.